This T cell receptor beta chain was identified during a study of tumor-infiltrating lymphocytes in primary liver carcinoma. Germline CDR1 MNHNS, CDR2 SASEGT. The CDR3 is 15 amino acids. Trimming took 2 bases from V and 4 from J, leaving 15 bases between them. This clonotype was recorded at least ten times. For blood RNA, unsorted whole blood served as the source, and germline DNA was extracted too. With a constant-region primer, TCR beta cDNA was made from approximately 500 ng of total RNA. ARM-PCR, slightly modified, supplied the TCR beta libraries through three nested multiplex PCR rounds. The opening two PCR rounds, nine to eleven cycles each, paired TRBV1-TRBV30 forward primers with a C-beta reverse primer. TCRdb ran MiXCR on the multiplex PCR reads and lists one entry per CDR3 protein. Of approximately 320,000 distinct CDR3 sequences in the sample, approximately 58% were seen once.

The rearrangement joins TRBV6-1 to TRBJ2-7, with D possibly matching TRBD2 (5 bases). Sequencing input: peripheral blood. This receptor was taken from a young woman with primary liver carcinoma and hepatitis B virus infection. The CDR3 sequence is CASSERSSGRYEQYF. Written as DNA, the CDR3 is TGTGCCAGCAGTGAACGTTCCAGCGGAAGATACGAGCAGTACTTC.